The T cell receptor (beta chain) under discussion was sequenced for a study of blood T cell repertoires in COVID-19. About the research overall: The study drew acute and convalescent COVID-19 samples from the United States, Italy and Spain. T cells, B-cell-depleted T cells, or PBMCs supplied cDNA or gDNA.

This CDR3 spans 23 amino acids. In the original analysis: Amplification of reference gene primers provided the estimated nucleated cell counts. Sequencing used immunoSEQ multiplex PCR; TCRdb keeps in-frame clones, though not all of them. V, J and clone size reflect that table, while D and trimming were determined from the DNA. In the table there are roughly 300,000 clones, roughly 90% of which are singletons. All enrollees were about 18 to 89 years old and from roughly 26 US areas. The receptor comes from a woman in her 30s who had recovered from COVID-19. The rearrangement uses TRBV21-1 and TRBJ2-3; TRBD2 reflects the table's D call only, with no check against the DNA. TRBV21-1 is a pseudogene. Sequencing used PBMCs or T cells enriched from blood (not recorded which). CDR3 protein: CASSKGGASFLVTAFFFADTQYF. The CDR3, as DNA: TGTGCCAGCAGCAAAGGTGGTGCCTCGTTCCTAGTCACTGCGTTCTTTTTTGCAGATACGCAGTATTTT.